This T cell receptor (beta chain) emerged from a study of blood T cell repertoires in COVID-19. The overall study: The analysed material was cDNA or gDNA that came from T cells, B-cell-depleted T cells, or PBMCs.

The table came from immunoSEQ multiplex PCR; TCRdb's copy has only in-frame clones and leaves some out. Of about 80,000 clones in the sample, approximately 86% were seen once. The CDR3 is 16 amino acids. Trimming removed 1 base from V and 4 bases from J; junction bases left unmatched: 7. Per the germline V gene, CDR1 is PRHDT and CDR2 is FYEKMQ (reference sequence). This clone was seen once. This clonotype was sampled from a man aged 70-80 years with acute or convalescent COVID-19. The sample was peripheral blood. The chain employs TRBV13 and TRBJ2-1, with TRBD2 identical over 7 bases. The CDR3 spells CASSLAASGSYNEQFF. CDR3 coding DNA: TGTGCCAGCAGCTTAGCGGCTAGCGGATCATACAATGAGCAGTTCTTC. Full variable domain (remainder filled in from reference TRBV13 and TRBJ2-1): AAGVIQSPRHLIKEKRETATLKCYPIPRHDTVYWYQQGPGQDPQFLISFYEKMQSDKGSIPDRFSAQQFSDYHSELNMSSLELGDSALYFCASSLAASGSYNEQFFGPGTRLTVL.